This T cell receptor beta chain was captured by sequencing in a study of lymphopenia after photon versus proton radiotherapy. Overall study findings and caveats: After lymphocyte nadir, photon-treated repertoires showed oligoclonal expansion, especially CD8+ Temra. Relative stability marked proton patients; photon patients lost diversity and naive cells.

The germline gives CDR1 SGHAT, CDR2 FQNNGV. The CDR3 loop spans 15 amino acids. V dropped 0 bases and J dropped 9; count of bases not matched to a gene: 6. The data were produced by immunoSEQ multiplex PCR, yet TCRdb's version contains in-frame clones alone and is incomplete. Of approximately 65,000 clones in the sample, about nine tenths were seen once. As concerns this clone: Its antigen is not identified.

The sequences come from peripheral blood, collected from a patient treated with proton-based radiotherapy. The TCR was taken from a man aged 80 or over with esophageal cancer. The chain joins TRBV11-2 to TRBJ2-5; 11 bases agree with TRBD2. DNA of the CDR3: TGTGCCAGCAGCTTAGATCTAGCGGGGGGCCGGCCCCAGTACTTC. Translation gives CASSLDLAGGRPQYF.